The sequence of this TCR beta chain was determined in a study of CD4 T cells in relation to SARS-CoV-2 and coronaviruses. Study-wide findings and caveats: Culture-expanded clones reflect memory recall rather than primary priming during culture.

The trim removed 3 bases at V and 7 bases at J, leaving 11 bases unmatched. The CDR3 covers 15 residues. Germline CDR1 reads SGHAT; CDR2 reads FQNNGV. Produced via immunoSEQ multiplex PCR; TCRdb's table is partial and in-frame only. The sample consists of some 65,000 clones, over 70% of them appearing once. A note on this clone: Its target is not known.

Unexposed donor CD4+ T cells date from about 2011-2018, before the COVID-19 pandemic. The material sequenced was memory CD4+ T cells from PBMCs. The clonotype was recovered from a human donor in good health. The chain joins TRBV11-2 to TRBJ2-5, with 7 bases matching TRBD2. The CDR3 here is CASSLPGGRGGTQYF. DNA of the CDR3: TGTGCCAGCAGCTTGCCGGGAGGCCGAGGAGGGACCCAGTACTTC.